The table lists the clone carrying this T cell receptor (beta chain) with a few counts. Its antigen remains unidentified. The data are from a study of blood T cells in healthy people across ages. Study-level points and caveats: In older individuals, TCR beta diversity per million T cells was lower, falling roughly linearly with age.

CDR1 and CDR2 (germline): MGHDK, SYGVNS. The CDR3 has 14 amino acids. V shed 3 bases and J 4 bases; nucleotides not matched to a gene: 5. The study isolated at least 6 million PBMCs from each sample. Using a J-beta primer mix together with a sample-barcoded 5' primer, a second PCR was run for about 6 to 11 cycles. TCRdb reprocessed the 5' RACE reads with MiXCR, giving one entry per CDR3 protein. The sample yields more than 650,000 distinct CDR3 sequences, 25% to 30% seen once. Separately, the same data were catalogued under a study of T cells of mothers and their children.

The V gene is TRBV25-1, the J gene TRBJ2-5; 7 bases agree with TRBD2. The sequencing sample was made of blood. The clonotype was recovered from a boy younger than 18 in good health. CDR3 bases: TGTGCCAGCAGTGATCCAAAGCGGGGAGAGACCCAGTACTTC. Translated: CASSDPKRGETQYF.